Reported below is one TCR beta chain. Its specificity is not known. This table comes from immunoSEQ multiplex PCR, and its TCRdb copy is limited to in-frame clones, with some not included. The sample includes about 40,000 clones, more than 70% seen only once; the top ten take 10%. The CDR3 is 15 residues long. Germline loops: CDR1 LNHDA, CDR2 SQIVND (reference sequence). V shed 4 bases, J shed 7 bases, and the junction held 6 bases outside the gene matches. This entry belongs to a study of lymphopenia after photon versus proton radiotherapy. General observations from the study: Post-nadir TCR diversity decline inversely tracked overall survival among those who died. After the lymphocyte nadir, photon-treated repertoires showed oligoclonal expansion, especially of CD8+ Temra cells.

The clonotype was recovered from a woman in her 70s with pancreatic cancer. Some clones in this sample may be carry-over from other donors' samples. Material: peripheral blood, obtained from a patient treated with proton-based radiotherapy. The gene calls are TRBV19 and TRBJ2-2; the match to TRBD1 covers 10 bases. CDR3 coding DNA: TGTGCCAGTAGTACCCGACAGGGGGCCGGCGGGGAGCTGTTTTTT. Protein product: CASSTRQGAGGELFF.